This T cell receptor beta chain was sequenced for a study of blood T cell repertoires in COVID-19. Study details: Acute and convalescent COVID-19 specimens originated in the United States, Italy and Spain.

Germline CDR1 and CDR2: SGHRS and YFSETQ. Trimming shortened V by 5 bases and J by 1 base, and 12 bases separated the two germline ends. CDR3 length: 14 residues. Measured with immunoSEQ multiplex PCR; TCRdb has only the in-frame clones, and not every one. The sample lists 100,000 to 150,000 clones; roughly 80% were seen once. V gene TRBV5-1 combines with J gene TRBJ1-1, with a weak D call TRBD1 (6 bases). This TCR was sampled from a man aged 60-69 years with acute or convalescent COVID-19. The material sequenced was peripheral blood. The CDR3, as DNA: TGCGCCAGCAGGGCCGGGACAACGAACACTGAAGCTTTCTTT. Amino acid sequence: CASRAGTTNTEAFF.